The 17 T cell receptor beta chains given below trace back to one sample, sequenced in a study of Ad26.COV2.S vaccination and SARS-CoV-2 variants. TCRdb's copy holds only in-frame clones and misses some; the assay was immunoSEQ multiplex PCR. The profile covers 440,000 or so clones, with around 89% appearing a single time and 1.7% taken by the ten largest. Noted treatment: roughly 19 received Ad26.COV2.S at low or high dose, single or two shots; about 5 received placebo; per-sample allocation not given. Sample collection was performed on day 63 after the first vaccine or placebo injection. This material consisted of peripheral blood, taken in a trial of Ad26.COV2.S vaccine versus placebo. These receptors originate from a person between 18 and 65 years old who received the Ad26.COV2.S COVID-19 vaccine or a placebo.

The chain carries TRBV6-6 and TRBJ2-2; 10 bases map to TRBD1. Germline assignment: CDR1 MNHNY and CDR2 SVGAGI (reference sequence). V lost 6 bases to trimming and J lost 3 bases; unmatched junction nucleotides: 4. CDR3 length: 15 residues. The chain's CDR3 is CASRGQGTDTGELFF. The DNA of the CDR3 is TGTGCCAGCAGGGGACAGGGGACGGACACCGGGGAGCTGTTTTTT.

The rearrangement uses TRBV21-1 and TRBJ1-3. TRBV21-1 is annotated as a pseudogene. This CDR3 is 14 amino acids long. CDR3 DNA sequence: TGTGCCACCCGGGTCCCGAACTCTGGAAACACCATATATTTT. This gives the protein CATRVPNSGNTIYF.

V gene TRBV28 combines with J gene TRBJ1-2, with 7 nucleotides matching TRBD1. V lost 3 bases, J lost 7 bases, and 14 bases stayed unmatched. The germline CDR1 and CDR2 sequences are MDHEN and SYDVKM. This CDR3 comprises 16 residues. The CDR3 bases are TGTGCCAGCAGTTTGAGGGAGGGGGCGCCAGGGTTTGGCTACACCTTC. Translated: CASSLREGAPGFGYTF.

The chain couples TRBV7-9 to TRBJ1-4; D ambiguous. V lost 5 bases and J lost 1, with 8 bases in between. Per the germline V gene, CDR1 is SEHNR and CDR2 is FQNEAQ (reference sequence). The CDR3 runs to 14 residues. The CDR3 coding sequence is TGTGCCAGCAGCCCCTCCGGAACTAATGAAAAACTGTTTTTT. Encoded protein: CASSPSGTNEKLFF.

The chain employs TRBV19 and TRBJ2-1; 9 bases line up with TRBD1. In germline, CDR1 is LNHDA, CDR2 SQIVND (reference sequence). This CDR3 contains 15 residues. The trim removed 7 bases at V and 8 bases at J, leaving 12 bases unmatched. CDR3 nucleotide sequence: TGTGCCAGTAACGTGGGGGGACAGGGATGGTATGAGCAGTTCTTC. Translated: CASNVGGQGWYEQFF.

This chain's CDR3 is CASSFINTQYF. For the CDR3, the DNA is TGTGCCAGCAGCTTTATTAACACGCAGTATTTT. The rearrangement joins TRBV7-9 to TRBJ2-3; no clear D. Trimming pared 3 bases from V and 9 bases from J, leaving 7 bases between. This CDR3 region has 11 residues. Germline values: CDR1 SEHNR, CDR2 FQNEAQ (reference sequence).

V gene TRBV6-5 combines with J gene TRBJ2-7, with 7 bases fitting TRBD1. The CDR3 covers 16 residues. The V gene end was trimmed by 0 bases and the J gene end by 4 bases; junction bases not matched to a gene: 9. Per germline, CDR1 MNHEY and CDR2 SVGAGI. CDR3 protein: CASSYSVSGGGYEQYF. For the CDR3, the DNA is TGTGCCAGCAGTTACTCGGTGTCAGGGGGTGGGTACGAGCAGTACTTC.

This clone came up once. The genes are TRBV29-1 and TRBJ2-1; the D is unclear. The CDR3 contains 9 residues. Germline V gene data show CDR1 as SQVTM and CDR2 as ANQGSEA. V dropped 6 bases and J dropped 6 bases, with 3 bases sitting between them. CDR3: CSVTNEQFF. The CDR3 bases are TGCAGCGTGACCAATGAGCAGTTCTTC.

The chain couples TRBV30 to TRBJ2-3; D may be TRBD1 (5 bases). CDR1 is GTSNPN and CDR2 is SVGIG in the germline V gene (reference sequence). The CDR3 loop spans 14 amino acids. V lost 1 base, J lost 2 bases, and 10 bases lay in between. In nucleotides, the CDR3 is TGTGCCTGGAGTGGGGGCTGGCCCACAGATACGCAGTATTTT. Amino acids: CAWSGGWPTDTQYF.

CDR3 region: CASYVWRPMGTEAFF. The CDR3 DNA reads TGTGCCAGCTACGTCTGGAGGCCGATGGGGACTGAAGCTTTCTTT. V gene TRBV6-5 combines with J gene TRBJ1-1, with D unresolved. The CDR3 runs to 15 residues. CDR1 and CDR2 from the germline V gene are MNHEY and SVGAGI. V was cut by 8 bases and J by 5 bases, with 21 bases left in between.

The chain uses TRBV9 and TRBJ1-2; D not resolved. Germline V gene data show CDR1 as SGDLS and CDR2 as YYNGEE. V gave up 1 base and J gave up 2 bases, with 0 bases separating them. The CDR3 spans 11 residues. CDR3 sequence reads: CASSVNYGYTF. The CDR3 coding sequence is TGTGCCAGCAGCGTAAACTATGGCTACACCTTC.

The gene calls are TRBV19 and TRBJ1-1, with D perhaps TRBD1 (6 bases). This CDR3 has 14 residues. The V end lost 5 bases, the J end lost 5 bases, and 15 bases lay between the germline ends. Germline assignment: CDR1 LNHDA and CDR2 SQIVND (reference sequence). DNA of the CDR3: TGTGCCAGTAGTCTACAGGGTGCGGTTACTGAAGCTTTCTTT. Its translation: CASSLQGAVTEAFF. The entire variable domain, with the rest obtained from reference TRBV19 and TRBJ1-1, is as follows: DGGITQSPKYLFRKEGQNVTLSCEQNLNHDAMYWYRQDPGQGLRLIYYSQIVNDFQKGDIAEGYSVSREKKESFPLTVTSAQKNPTAFYLCASSLQGAVTEAFFGQGTRLTVV.

The chain joins TRBV5-1 to TRBJ2-3; D might be TRBD1 (6 bases). CDR1 is SGHRS, CDR2 YFSETQ, per germline. V shed 4 bases and J shed 1 base, with 16 bases lying between them. This CDR3 has 16 residues. The CDR3 DNA sequence: TGCGCCAGCAGCGAAACCGGGACAAGGGGCACAGATACGCAGTATTTT. This translates into CASSETGTRGTDTQYF.

This clone occurred many times. The chain combines TRBV7-2 with TRBJ2-7; TRBD1 is a possible D gene (6 bases). The germline CDR1 and CDR2 sequences are SGHTA and FQGNSA. The V end lost 2 bases, the J end lost 3 bases, and 11 bases lay between the germline ends. The CDR3 spans 14 residues. The chain's CDR3 is CASSLPDRFYEQYF. The CDR3 bases are TGTGCCAGCAGCTTACCCGACAGGTTCTACGAGCAGTACTTC.

The chain uses TRBV4-3 and TRBJ1-5; D unclear. CDR3 size: 16 residues. Germline V CDR1 and CDR2: LGHNA, YSLEER. The V and J ends lost 0 bases and 7 bases respectively, with 16 bases between them. The chain's CDR3 is CASSQDLGTVGQPQHF. CDR3 nucleotides: TGCGCCAGCAGCCAAGACTTGGGAACAGTTGGGCAGCCCCAGCATTTT.

The V and J genes are TRBV2 and TRBJ1-1; the D gene is possibly TRBD1 (6 bases). Germline V gene sequence: CDR1 SNHLY, CDR2 FYNNEI. The V and J ends lost 4 bases and 5 bases respectively, with 17 bases between them. There are 15 residues in the CDR3. Written as DNA, the CDR3 is TGTGCCAGCAGTGTTTTTGAGGGGGTTGGAACTGAAGCTTTCTTT. It specifies CASSVFEGVGTEAFF. Full variable domain (missing parts from reference TRBV2 and TRBJ1-1): EPEVTQTPSHQVTQMGQEVILRCVPISNHLYFYWYRQILGQKVEFLVSFYNNEISEKSEIFDDQFSVERPDGSNFTLKIRSTKLEDSAMYFCASSVFEGVGTEAFFGQGTRLTVV.

This clone was picked up a small number of times. V is TRBV6-5 and J is TRBJ1-5; 8 bases fit TRBD1. The CDR3 spans 13 residues. Looked up from germline, CDR1 is MNHEY and CDR2 is SVGAGI. The V segment lost 6 bases and the J segment 6 bases; nucleotides outside the gene matches: 4. The CDR3 is CASSRTGSQPQHF. CDR3 in DNA: TGTGCCAGCAGCCGGACAGGGTCTCAGCCCCAGCATTTT.